The clone carrying this T cell receptor beta chain showed up many times. As yet, its antigen is unknown. Diagnosis was based on clinical symptoms, serum thyroxine, TRAb, thyroid ultrasound and orbital computed tomography. The CDR3 totals 13 residues. V gave up 4 bases and J gave up 3 bases, with 10 bases separating them. In germline, CDR1 is SGHRS, CDR2 YFSETQ. This record comes from a study of Graves' ophthalmopathy and Graves' hyperthyroidism. Study observations and caveats: A majority of expanded thyroid clonotypes exceeding 0.001 frequency were likewise present in blood. For separating ophthalmopathy from stable hyperthyroidism, a 13-signature model gave about 90% sensitivity and approximately 80% specificity.

Amplification of TCR beta CDR3 regions used RNA transcripts. First-round RT-PCR used HTBI primers; second-round multiplex PCR followed. TCRdb recomputed calls from the multiplex PCR reads with MiXCR, one row per CDR3 protein. The sample holds under 200,000 distinct CDR3 sequences; roughly two fifths are singletons and the top ten take about 6%. The chain carries TRBV5-1 and TRBJ1-1, with D hard to call. This TCR came from a woman between 35 and 50 years old with Graves' ophthalmopathy. The sequenced material came from peripheral blood. The chain's CDR3 is CASSRGADTEAFF. CDR3 coding DNA: TGCGCCAGCAGCCGCGGCGCGGACACTGAAGCTTTCTTT.